The subject of this entry is one TCR beta chain. Its antigen is currently unknown. The protocol was immunoSEQ multiplex PCR, while the TCRdb copy is restricted to in-frame clones and leaves out a portion. The repertoire holds tens of thousands of clones, approximately 92% seen once, with around 5% in the top ten. This record comes from a study of graft-versus-host responses after intestinal transplantation. Overall study context: Transplant types were multivisceral, liver-intestinal, or isolated intestinal. Among the recipients, all got anti-thymocyte globulin induction and then tacrolimus and steroids for approximately 3 years.

Findings of the study overall: Clonal ratios of graft-versus-host to host-versus-graft in allografts were high for patients exhibiting graft-donor T cell macrochimerism.

Germline CDR1 is MNHGY and CDR2 is SVAAGI. The CDR3 consists of 11 residues. Trimming removed 8 bases from V and 6 bases from J, with 10 bases in between. Sequenced material: PBMCs, taken more than 62 days after intestinal transplantation. This chain links TRBV6-9 with TRBJ1-2; a possible D gene is TRBD1 (6 bases). This clonotype was obtained from a human patient who received an intestinal transplant, so some T cells may come from the graft donor. CDR3 DNA: TGTGCCAGCTGGACAGCGGATGGCTACACCTTC. Amino acids: CASWTADGYTF.